Listed here are 27 T cell receptor beta chains from one sample, sequenced in a study of blood T cells in healthy people across ages. PCR was performed a second time for about 7 to 12 cycles using a sample-barcoded 5' primer and a J-beta primer mix. Each CDR3 protein gets one entry after TCRdb re-called the 5' RACE reads with MiXCR. This table holds about 730,000 distinct CDR3 sequences, roughly two fifths found once. Sequencing used blood. These receptors were collected from a woman aged 60 to 75 in good health.

As for this clonotype: A read error may account for a junction end that differs from germline. V gene TRBV20-1 combines with J gene TRBJ1-1; D remains ambiguous. The CDR3 runs to 13 residues. The germline V gene encodes CDR1 DFQATT and CDR2 SNEGSKA (reference sequence). The CDR3 protein is CSARGYMNTEAFF. CDR3 bases: TGCAGTGCGAGAGGGTACATGAACACTGAAGCTTTCTTT.

This sequence joins TRBV7-6 and TRBJ1-1; no firm D call. Germline CDR1 and CDR2: SGHVS and FNYEAQ. CDR3 length equals 13 residues. The CDR3 DNA sequence: TGTACCGGTAGCGTGATCGGGAACACTGAAGCTTTCTTT. Its protein is CTGSVIGNTEAFF.

This clonotype was found many times. This chain joins TRBV20-1 and TRBJ2-5, with TRBD2 matching 13 bases. The germline CDR1 and CDR2 sequences are DFQATT and SNEGSKA (reference sequence). V shed 8 bases, J shed 2 bases, and the junction held 5 bases outside the gene matches. The CDR3 is 14 residues long. DNA of the CDR3: TGCAGTCCCATGACTAGCGGGGGGCAAGAGACCCAGTACTTC. Amino acids: CSPMTSGGQETQYF.

The chain has TRBV7-2 and TRBJ1-1; D uncertain. This CDR3 spans 15 amino acids. Germline CDR1 is SGHTA and CDR2 is FQGNSA. The V gene lost 1 base and the J gene lost 1 base, with 10 bases spanning the gap. The CDR3 sequence is CASSLVAGENTEAFF. CDR3 DNA sequence: TGTGCCAGCAGCTTAGTCGCAGGAGAGAACACTGAAGCTTTCTTT. Full variable domain (outside the CDR3, taken from reference TRBV7-2 and TRBJ1-1): GAGVSQSPSNKVTEKGKDVELRCDPISGHTALYWYRQSLGQGLEFLIYFQGNSAPDKSGLPSDRFSAERTGGSVSTLTIQRTQQEDSAVYLCASSLVAGENTEAFFGQGTRLTVV.

The V call is TRBV20-1, the J call TRBJ2-7; D is uncertain. The CDR3 is 15 amino acids. From germline, CDR1 is DFQATT and CDR2 SNEGSKA (reference sequence). V lost 5 bases and J lost 0, with 17 bases in between. The CDR3 sequence: CSAPTPATSSYEQYF. As DNA, the CDR3 is TGCAGTGCTCCCACTCCAGCGACGAGCTCCTACGAGCAGTACTTC.

This chain uses TRBV6-5 with TRBJ1-1, with D unclear. Germline V gene lookup returns CDR1 MNHEY and CDR2 SVGAGI. The V end was cut by 3 bases, the J end by 5 bases, with 13 bases between. This CDR3 has 14 residues. The CDR3 DNA reads TGTGCCAGCAGTTATGAGAGTTGGCGGACTGAAGCTTTCTTT. Encoded protein: CASSYESWRTEAFF.

This rearrangement joins TRBV28 to TRBJ2-1; 7 nucleotides line up with TRBD1. The closer fit of TRBJ2-7 to the DNA end suggests the J call may be wrong. This CDR3 has 13 residues. CDR1 is MDHEN and CDR2 is SYDVKM in the germline V gene. The CDR3 is CASQTGSYNEQYF. Written as DNA, the CDR3 is TGTGCCAGCCAGACAGGGAGTTACAATGAGCAGTACTTC.

The chain recombines TRBV12-3 or TRBV12-4 with TRBJ1-1; D unresolved. The CDR3 is made up of 14 amino acids. Trimming shortened V by 4 bases and J by 1 base, and 10 bases separated the two germline ends. The CDR3 sequence: CASSSRTQNTEAFF. As DNA, the CDR3 is TGTGCCAGCAGTTCACGGACCCAGAACACTGAAGCTTTCTTT.

This clonotype was counted a few times. The chain carries TRBV4-3 and TRBJ1-4, with a tentative D call TRBD1 (6 bases). The V gene's germline CDR1 is LGHNA and CDR2 YSLEER. This CDR3 is built from 16 residues. The V end was cut by 3 bases, the J end by 0 bases, with 11 bases between. CDR3 sequence: CASSHSRTATNEKLFF. CDR3 DNA: TGCGCCAGCAGCCACAGCCGGACAGCAACTAATGAAAAACTGTTTTTT.

This clonotype was seen a handful of times. The J gene is TRBJ2-3, the V gene TRBV3-1, with 9 bases fitting TRBD2. V dropped 1 base and J dropped 8; count of bases not matched to a gene: 7. CDR1 is LGHDT and CDR2 is YNNKEL in the germline V gene (reference sequence). CDR3 size: 15 residues. DNA for the CDR3: TGTGCCAGCAGCCAAGGCGGACTAGCGCACGGTACGCAGTATTTT. It yields the protein CASSQGGLAHGTQYF.

This sequence joins TRBV20-1 and TRBJ1-4; perhaps TRBD1 as D (6 bases). The ends were cut back, 6 bases at V and 0 bases at J, with 14 bases in the middle. CDR1 and CDR2 from the germline V gene are DFQATT and SNEGSKA (reference sequence). The CDR3 has 15 residues. CDR3 sequence reads: CSATGQWATNEKLFF. In nucleotides, the CDR3 is TGCAGTGCAACCGGACAGTGGGCAACTAATGAAAAACTGTTTTTT.

This clonotype was recorded once. The gene calls are TRBV20-1 and TRBJ2-1; tentatively, D is TRBD1 or TRBD2 (6 bases each). The CDR3 consists of 17 residues. Trimming stripped 1 base from V and 3 bases from J, with 19 bases between. The germline V gene encodes CDR1 DFQATT and CDR2 SNEGSKA (reference sequence). The CDR3 DNA follows: TGCAGTGCTAGAGCCCTGGAAGGGGGGAGGCACTACAATGAGCAGTTCTTC. This translates into CSARALEGGRHYNEQFF.

In this sample, this clonotype turned up many times. The V and J genes are TRBV20-1 and TRBJ1-2; D call uncertain. There are 11 residues in the CDR3. V was shortened by 7 bases and J by 4 bases, with 10 bases between the two germline ends. Germline V gives CDR1 DFQATT, CDR2 SNEGSKA (reference sequence). CDR3 nucleotide sequence: TGCAGTGGGGTGTCTCGCTATGGCTACACCTTC. It translates to CSGVSRYGYTF.

Remarks on this clonotype: Given a much more abundant clone one base away, this may be a read error. The chain is built from TRBV27 and TRBJ2-5, with 10 bases fitting TRBD2. The junction had 12 bases not matched to a gene; V was cut back by 6 bases and J by 11 bases. This CDR3 is built from 14 residues. The V gene's germline CDR1 is MNHEY and CDR2 SMNVEV (reference sequence). CDR3 protein: CASRGTSAYNEQYF. Written as DNA, the CDR3 is TGTGCCAGCAGAGGGACTAGCGCGTACAATGAGCAGTACTTC.

This clonotype showed up many times. V gene TRBV29-1 combines with J gene TRBJ2-7; the match to TRBD2 covers 7 bases. CDR3 length: 12 residues. The V gene's germline CDR1 is SQVTM and CDR2 ANQGSEA. The J segment lost 3 bases and the V segment lost 4 bases, leaving 3 bases of the junction unmatched. The CDR3 is CSVVAGGYEQYF. The CDR3, as DNA: TGCAGCGTTGTAGCGGGTGGCTACGAGCAGTACTTC.

The V and J genes are TRBV6-2 or TRBV6-3 and TRBJ2-3; D gene unclear. CDR1 is MNHEY and CDR2 is SVGEGT in the germline V gene. The V end lost 0 bases, the J end lost 6 bases, and 10 bases lay between the germline ends. The length of the CDR3 is 14 residues. For the CDR3, the DNA is TGTGCCAGCAGTTACTCGAACCTCAGGGATACGCAGTATTTT. This translates into CASSYSNLRDTQYF.

The sample holds many counts of this clonotype. This sequence joins TRBV9 and TRBJ2-5, with D tentatively TRBD1 or TRBD2 (6 bases each). Between the trimmed V and J ends, which lost 0 bases and 5 bases, there was a span of 14 bases. The CDR3 totals 15 residues. Germline CDR1 reads SGDLS; CDR2 reads YYNGEE. CDR3 in amino acids: CASSVGGVGGETQYF. The CDR3, as DNA: TGTGCCAGCAGCGTAGGAGGGGTAGGGGGGGAGACCCAGTACTTC.

The rearrangement uses TRBV6-6 and TRBJ2-7; D could derive from TRBD1 or TRBD2 (5 bases each). The J call may be mistaken, given a closer DNA end match to TRBJ2-4. The CDR3 extends over 16 amino acids. Germline V gene data show CDR1 as MNHNY and CDR2 as SVGAGI (reference sequence). Written as DNA, the CDR3 is TGTGCCAGCAATACCGGGACCATTCTTCTCAAAAACATTCAGTACTTC. As protein: CASNTGTILLKNIQYF.

This clonotype appeared a few times. The chain couples TRBV9 to TRBJ2-1, with D possibly matching TRBD1 (6 bases). The CDR3 has 16 residues. V shed 3 bases and J shed 2 bases, with 15 bases lying between them. Germline loops: CDR1 SGDLS, CDR2 YYNGEE. DNA for the CDR3: TGTGCCAGCAGCGAGCGACAGGCCGCCACCTACAATGAGCAGTTCTTC. Its translation is CASSERQAATYNEQFF. Variable domain in full (rest from reference TRBV9 and TRBJ2-1): DSGVTQTPKHLITATGQRVTLRCSPRSGDLSVYWYQQSLDQGLQFLIQYYNGEERAKGNILERFSAQQFPDLHSELNLSSLELGDSALYFCASSERQAATYNEQFFGPGTRLTVL.

There are a few counts of this clonotype. The V gene is TRBV7-9, the J gene TRBJ2-7, with 12 bases aligning to TRBD2. The germline CDR1 and CDR2 sequences are SEHNR and FQNEAQ (reference sequence). The length of the CDR3 is 18 residues. V gave up 4 bases and J gave up 2 bases; unmatched junction bases: 12. The CDR3 is CASSSRTSGVSFPYEQYF. The DNA of the CDR3 is TGTGCCAGCAGCTCAAGGACTAGCGGGGTATCCTTTCCCTACGAGCAGTACTTC. The whole variable domain, filled in from reference TRBV7-9 and TRBJ2-7, reads DTGVSQNPRHKITKRGQNVTFRCDPISEHNRLYWYRQTLGQGPEFLTYFQNEAQLEKSRLLSDRFSAERPKGSFSTLEIQRTEQGDSAMYLCASSSRTSGVSFPYEQYFGPGTRLTVT.

This clonotype has a handful of counts. J is TRBJ2-5 and V is TRBV5-1, with D tentatively TRBD1 (6 bases). Germline CDR1 reads SGHRS; CDR2 reads YFSETQ. Trimming left V 3 bases short and J 1 base short, with 10 bases between. The CDR3 totals 14 residues. CDR3 in amino acids: CASSSTGIQETQYF. Written as DNA, the CDR3 is TGCGCCAGCAGCTCAACAGGGATCCAAGAGACCCAGTACTTC.

J is TRBJ2-1 and V is TRBV4-1; TRBD1 or TRBD2 may be the D gene (5 bases each). This CDR3 comprises 16 residues. The V and J ends lost 4 bases and 5 bases respectively, with 18 bases between them. CDR1 is MGHRA and CDR2 is YSYEKL in the germline V gene. The CDR3, as DNA: TGCGCCAGCAGCCTTACTAGTCAGGGTTTCGACAATGAGCAGTTCTTC. Translating it yields CASSLTSQGFDNEQFF.

This clonotype was counted between two and nine times. The chain combines TRBV25-1 with TRBJ1-1, with D possibly being TRBD1 (6 bases). In germline, CDR1 is MGHDK, CDR2 SYGVNS. Between the trimmed V and J ends, which lost 9 bases and 1 base, there was a span of 18 bases. The CDR3 loop spans 15 amino acids. CDR3 loop: CASQNPGGPNTEAFF. In nucleotides, the CDR3 is TGTGCCAGTCAAAACCCCGGGGGCCCGAACACTGAAGCTTTCTTT.

The chain uses TRBV20-1 and TRBJ1-2; 8 nucleotides match TRBD1. This CDR3 contains 14 residues. CDR1 is DFQATT, CDR2 SNEGSKA, per germline (reference sequence). Trimming removed 0 bases from V and 4 bases from J; junction bases left unmatched: 4. The CDR3 DNA sequence: TGCAGTGCTAGAGACAGGGGGCTTTTCTATGGCTACACCTTC. It yields the protein CSARDRGLFYGYTF.

Of note for this clonotype: A read error is possible here, since a much larger clone lies one base away. The V gene is TRBV10-3, the J gene TRBJ1-5, with TRBD1 as a possible D gene (5 bases). Germline loops: CDR1 ENHRY, CDR2 SYGVKD. The ends were cut back, 8 bases at V and 5 bases at J, with 13 bases in the middle. The CDR3 sequence is 13 residues long. CDR3: CAIGRDRHQPQHF. The CDR3 DNA reads TGTGCCATCGGCAGGGATCGTCATCAGCCCCAGCATTTT.

This clonotype has at least ten counts. The chain combines TRBV18 with TRBJ2-1, with TRBD2 identical over 15 bases. This CDR3 contains 15 residues. Germline V gene sequence: CDR1 KGHSH, CDR2 LQKENI. Trimming removed 3 bases from V and 7 bases from J; junction bases left unmatched: 1. Here the CDR3 DNA reads TGTGCCAGCTCACCCGGGACTAGCGGGAGGAATGAGCAGTTCTTC. Its translation: CASSPGTSGRNEQFF.

CDR3 nucleotide sequence: TGCGCCAGCAGCTTGGATCCGGGTTACTATGGCTACACCTTC. It translates to CASSLDPGYYGYTF. The gene calls are TRBV5-1 and TRBJ1-2; unclear D gene. CDR1 and CDR2 (germline): SGHRS, YFSETQ. Trimming stripped 0 bases from V and 3 bases from J, with 9 bases between. The CDR3 spans 14 residues.